The 12 T cell receptor beta chains in this list originate from one sample, sequenced in a study of cytomegalovirus exposure and HLA in healthy donors. PCR amplification relied on 60 Vbeta primers (plus 13 Jbeta primers). The method was immunoSEQ multiplex PCR; TCRdb's version includes in-frame clones alone and lacks a portion of them. The repertoire holds about 62,000 clones, with about 77% as singletons. Sequenced: PBMCs. Every receptor here comes from a woman aged 25 to 39 in good health and CMV-seronegative.

V gene TRBV29-1 combines with J gene TRBJ1-2; D is unclear. The CDR3 length is 14 residues. V was shortened by 4 bases and J by 8 bases, with 20 bases between the two germline ends. Germline CDR1 reads SQVTM; CDR2 reads ANQGSEA. The CDR3 DNA reads TGCAGCGTTGGGACCCGGGAGACCATACGGGGCTACACCTTC. It codes for CSVGTRETIRGYTF.

The V call is TRBV5-1, the J call TRBJ2-7, with 7 bases matching TRBD1. V shed 4 bases, J shed 7 bases, and the junction held 5 bases outside the gene matches. The length of the CDR3 is 12 residues. Germline CDR1 reads SGHRS; CDR2 reads YFSETQ. As DNA, the CDR3 is TGCGCCAGCAGCCCCACAGGGGAAGAGCAGTACTTC. Translating gives CASSPTGEEQYF.

CDR3 sequence (DNA): TGTGCCAGCAGTGGGCCTTCCTCGAGTGTAGAGTATTTT. Its translation is CASSGPSSSVEYF. The chain carries TRBV27 and TRBJ2-3; D gene uncertain. This CDR3 has 13 residues. Trimming took off 5 bases at V and 13 bases at J, with 19 bases between the two ends. Germline loops: CDR1 MNHEY, CDR2 SMNVEV (reference sequence).

This clone was counted between two and nine times. The rearrangement links TRBV7-8 to TRBJ2-1; unclear D gene. The V end lost 0 bases, the J end lost 9 bases, and 6 bases lay between the germline ends. The germline V gene has CDR1 SGHVS and CDR2 FQNEAQ. The CDR3 is made up of 12 amino acids. CDR3 nucleotides: TGTGCCAGCAGCTTAGCTATCGGTGAGCAGTTCTTC. It codes for CASSLAIGEQFF.

This chain links TRBV9 with TRBJ1-3; a weak D match, TRBD1 (5 bases). Per germline, CDR1 SGDLS and CDR2 YYNGEE. The CDR3 is 17 amino acids. The V end lost 0 bases, the J end lost 0 bases, and 13 bases lay between the germline ends. In nucleotides, the CDR3 is TGTGCCAGCAGCGTAGGCATCAGGGACTTCTCTGGAAACACCATATATTTT. It translates to CASSVGIRDFSGNTIYF.

This clone came up once. V and J are TRBV7-9 and TRBJ2-7; 7 bases match TRBD2. Germline lookup yields CDR1 SEHNR and CDR2 FQNEAQ (reference sequence). The trim removed 5 bases at V and 2 bases at J, leaving 12 bases unmatched. This CDR3 is 16 amino acids long. CDR3 protein: CASSPGVGEGPYEQYF. The CDR3 bases are TGTGCCAGCAGCCCGGGCGTGGGGGAGGGTCCCTACGAGCAGTACTTC.

The chain links TRBV5-6 to TRBJ2-1; 8 positions agree with TRBD2. V shed 4 bases and J 7 bases; nucleotides not matched to a gene: 10. Looked up from germline, CDR1 is SGHDT and CDR2 is YYEEEE. The CDR3 consists of 15 residues. CDR3 loop: CASSEYGGAENEQFF. The CDR3 DNA sequence: TGTGCCAGCAGCGAATACGGGGGGGCGGAGAATGAGCAGTTCTTC.

The CDR3 loop is CASSPGTGQRNQPQHF. CDR3 in DNA: TGCGCCAGCAGCCCGGGGACAGGGCAAAGGAATCAGCCCCAGCATTTT. This chain links TRBV5-1 with TRBJ1-5; 9 bases map to TRBD1. V dropped 4 bases and J dropped 4; count of bases not matched to a gene: 9. Germline assignment: CDR1 SGHRS and CDR2 YFSETQ. This CDR3 contains 16 residues.

The V gene is TRBV7-6, the J gene TRBJ2-3; 11 bases fit TRBD2. The CDR3 is 15 amino acids. Germline-derived CDR1 and CDR2 are SGHVS and FNYEAQ. V lost 0 bases, J lost 10 bases, and 6 bases stayed unmatched. Here the CDR3 DNA reads TGTGCCAGCAGCTTAGCGGCCGGACTAGCGGGTCCGCAGTATTTT. Protein sequence: CASSLAAGLAGPQYF.

V gene TRBV7-2 combines with J gene TRBJ1-4; 7 nucleotides agree with TRBD1. CDR1 SGHTA and CDR2 FQGNSA come from the germline V gene. With 2 bases clipped from V and 3 bases from J, the junction kept 6 bases outside the gene matches. The CDR3 extends over 16 amino acids. As DNA, the CDR3 is TGTGCCAGCAGCTTAATGGGGACAGACGCTAATGAAAAACTGTTTTTT. Its protein product is CASSLMGTDANEKLFF.

The chain couples TRBV5-1 to TRBJ1-4; D is perhaps TRBD1 (6 bases). CDR3 length: 15 residues. With 2 bases removed from V and 3 bases from J, the gap between germline ends came to 11 bases. Looked up from germline, CDR1 is SGHRS and CDR2 is YFSETQ. CDR3 DNA: TGCGCCAGCAGCTTTAAACAGGGATCTAATGAAAAACTGTTTTTT. This translates into CASSFKQGSNEKLFF.

With respect to this clone: Mismatch with germline at one junction end may stem from a read error. Distinct nucleotide sequences in the sample also encode this CDR3. V is TRBV6-6 and J is TRBJ1-3, with 8 bases aligning to TRBD1. The CDR3 has 13 residues. Germline CDR1 reads MNHNY; CDR2 reads SVGAGI (reference sequence). CDR3 amino acids: CATDTGGGNTIYF. The CDR3 DNA reads as TGTGCCACCGATACAGGGGGAGGAAACACCATATACTTT.